This is a list of T cell receptor beta chains from one sample in a study of T cell responses to AZD1222 COVID-19 vaccine. Produced via immunoSEQ multiplex PCR; TCRdb's table is partial and in-frame only. The sample holds about 84,000 clones; roughly 89% are singletons and the top ten take more than 9%. The specimen comprised peripheral blood, sampled 28 days after the second AZD1222 dose. Receptors were obtained from an adult who received the AZD1222 COVID-19 vaccine. CDR3s include the opening cysteine and the closing phenylalanine or tryptophan. The order of the fields is D gene, V gene, J gene, clone size, CDR3 protein, CDR3 DNA. A D gene is named only where the DNA matches it firmly. Clone sizes are given selectively: once, few, many, or a class where the clone is expanded.

TRBD2	TRBV19	TRBJ2-3	.	CASSIGSVASGSTDTQYF	TGTGCCAGTAGTATAGGGAGCGTGGCTAGCGGCAGCACAGATACGCAGTATTTT
TRBD1	TRBV6-5	TRBJ1-5	.	CASSLGQGDQPQHF	TGTGCCAGCAGTCTAGGACAGGGGGATCAGCCCCAGCATTTT
.	TRBV24-1	TRBJ1-1	.	CATSDSRDGDTEAFF	TGTGCCACCAGTGATTCTCGGGATGGAGACACTGAAGCTTTCTTT
TRBD1	TRBV7-9	TRBJ2-7	.	CASSSAGQGFRGDEQYF	TGTGCCAGCAGCTCAGCAGGACAGGGCTTCCGCGGGGACGAGCAGTACTTC
.	TRBV28	TRBJ2-1	.	CASSSPFYNEQFF	TGTGCCAGCAGTTCCCCCTTCTACAATGAGCAGTTCTTC
.	TRBV19	TRBJ2-3	.	CASSPGSQAPVPTTDTQYF	TGTGCCAGTAGCCCGGGGTCCCAGGCCCCTGTCCCGACCACAGATACGCAGTATTTT
.	TRBV10-3	TRBJ2-5	.	CAISESSGTETQYF	TGTGCCATCAGTGAGTCGAGTGGGACCGAGACCCAGTACTTC
TRBD1	TRBV28	TRBJ1-2	.	CASFDRGQVYGYTF	TGTGCCAGCTTTGACAGGGGACAAGTCTATGGCTACACCTTC
.	TRBV30	TRBJ2-7	.	CAWRPNGDEQYF	TGTGCCTGGCGCCCTAACGGGGACGAGCAGTACTTC
.	TRBV5-8	TRBJ1-2	.	CASSDGTRGYTF	TGTGCCAGCAGCGACGGGACAAGGGGCTACACCTTC
.	TRBV11-2	TRBJ2-5	once	CASSFQGSGETQYF	TGTGCCAGCAGCTTTCAGGGTTCGGGGGAGACCCAGTACTTC
TRBD1	TRBV5-4	TRBJ2-2	.	CASSTTGMNTGELFF	TGTGCCAGCAGCACGACAGGGATGAACACCGGGGAGCTGTTTTTT
TRBD2	TRBV7-9	TRBJ2-3	.	CASSLVAGRADTQYF	TGTGCCAGCAGCTTAGTAGCGGGGAGAGCAGATACGCAGTATTTT
.	TRBV4-3	TRBJ2-6	.	CASSQGGTSGANVLTF	TGCGCCAGCAGCCAGGGCGGGACTTCTGGGGCCAACGTCCTGACTTTC
TRBD1	TRBV11-3	TRBJ1-1	.	CASSIQGDTEAFF	TGTGCCAGCAGTATACAGGGGGACACTGAAGCTTTCTTT
.	TRBV12-5	TRBJ2-1	once	CASGLGHEQFF	TGTGCTAGTGGTTTGGGGCATGAGCAGTTCTTC
TRBD1	TRBV3-1/TRBV3-2	TRBJ2-3	few	CASSHSGQYPDTQYF	TGTGCCAGCAGCCATTCGGGACAGTATCCAGATACGCAGTATTTT
.	TRBV7-3	TRBJ1-5	.	CASSRSGQSNQPQHF	TGTGCCAGCAGCCGCTCGGGGCAGAGCAATCAGCCCCAGCATTTT
.	TRBV5-4	TRBJ1-1	.	CASRDMNTEAFF	TGTGCCAGTCGGGATATGAACACTGAAGCTTTCTTT
.	TRBV12-3/TRBV12-4	TRBJ1-6	.	CASSLGLSPLHF	TGTGCCAGCAGTTTAGGGCTTTCACCCCTCCACTTT
.	TRBV9	TRBJ2-5	.	CASSVFAGETQYF	TGTGCCAGCAGCGTATTTGCCGGAGAGACCCAGTACTTC
TRBD1	TRBV5-1	TRBJ2-7	.	CASSSRDRSSEQYF	TGCGCCAGCAGCTCCCGGGACAGGAGCAGCGAGCAGTACTTC
.	TRBV9	TRBJ2-7	.	CASSVAAGEFSYEQYF	TGTGCCAGCAGCGTAGCGGCAGGGGAATTTTCCTACGAGCAGTACTTC
TRBD1	TRBV2	TRBJ1-5	.	CASSEGSHRGYQPQHF	TGTGCCAGCAGCGAAGGTTCCCACAGGGGATATCAGCCCCAGCATTTT
TRBD2	TRBV2	TRBJ2-2	.	CASLPGGGINTGELFF	TGTGCCAGTCTCCCGGGAGGGGGGATAAACACCGGGGAGCTGTTTTTT
.	TRBV25-1	TRBJ1-5	.	CASSDHQGWHF	TGTGCCAGCAGTGACCACCAGGGATGGCATTTT
TRBD1	TRBV7-2	TRBJ2-4	.	CASSLTGTGQNIQYF	TGTGCCAGCAGCTTAACCGGGACAGGGCAAAACATTCAGTACTTC
TRBD1	TRBV6-5	TRBJ1-5	.	CASRGTGGSNQPQHF	TGTGCCAGCAGAGGGACAGGGGGCAGCAATCAGCCCCAGCATTTT
.	TRBV29-1	TRBJ1-5	.	CSVDSGGNQPQHF	TGCAGCGTTGATAGTGGGGGCAATCAGCCCCAGCATTTT
.	TRBV28	TRBJ1-2	.	CASSLTPGRYGYTF	TGTGCCAGCAGTTTAACCCCAGGAAGGTATGGCTACACCTTC
TRBD1	TRBV7-2	TRBJ2-3	.	CASKRTGGTDTQYF	TGTGCCAGCAAAAGGACAGGGGGAACAGATACGCAGTATTTT
.	TRBV6-5	TRBJ1-4	.	CASSRTEGNGEKLFF	TGTGCCAGCAGCCGCACGGAGGGAAACGGTGAAAAACTGTTTTTT
TRBD1	TRBV28	TRBJ2-7	.	CASSLIGQGYEQYF	TGTGCCAGCAGTTTAATAGGACAGGGTTACGAGCAGTACTTC
.	TRBV7-2	TRBJ2-5	few	CASSLQATRPETQYF	TGTGCCAGCAGCTTACAGGCCACCCGCCCGGAGACCCAGTACTTC
TRBD1	TRBV5-4	TRBJ1-1	.	CASTIGTANTEAFF	TGTGCCAGCACCATCGGGACAGCGAACACTGAAGCTTTCTTT
TRBD1	TRBV7-9	TRBJ1-1	.	CASSRDRVSMNTEAFF	TGTGCCAGCAGCCGGGACAGGGTGAGCATGAACACTGAAGCTTTCTTT
TRBD1	TRBV5-4	TRBJ1-1	.	CASSFSGTGPAEAFF	TGTGCCAGCAGCTTTTCTGGGACAGGCCCGGCTGAAGCTTTCTTT
TRBD1	TRBV4-3	TRBJ1-2	.	CASSQDLKGTGYGYTF	TGCGCCAGCAGCCAAGATCTTAAAGGGACAGGGTATGGCTACACCTTC
.	TRBV29-1	TRBJ1-2	.	CSVPEVLNYGYTF	TGCAGCGTTCCCGAGGTCCTTAACTATGGCTACACCTTC
TRBD1	TRBV6-2/TRBV6-3	TRBJ1-2	.	CASSYSGTGVYGYTF	TGTGCCAGCAGTTACAGCGGGACAGGGGTCTATGGCTACACCTTC
.	TRBV4-3	TRBJ1-5	once	CASSQNIGARGNQPQHF	TGCGCCAGCAGCCAGAATATTGGGGCGCGAGGTAATCAGCCCCAGCATTTT
.	TRBV10-3	TRBJ1-4	.	CAISVLMNPSEKLFF	TGTGCCATCAGTGTCCTAATGAACCCGAGTGAAAAACTGTTTTTT
.	TRBV6-6	TRBJ2-4	.	CASSYRQLLAKNIQYF	TGTGCCAGCAGTTACCGTCAGCTGCTAGCCAAAAACATTCAGTACTTC
.	TRBV10-2	TRBJ2-2	.	CASTSSANTGELFF	TGCGCCAGCACTTCCAGCGCGAACACCGGGGAGCTGTTTTTT
.	TRBV6-1	TRBJ1-2	.	CASSEDGVFSRGYTF	TGTGCCAGCAGTGAAGACGGGGTTTTTTCACGGGGCTACACCTTC